This TCR beta chain appears in the sequencing data of a study of CD8+ T cells in alopecia areata. The CDR3 is made up of 15 amino acids. In germline, CDR1 is MGHRA, CDR2 YSYEKL. Trimming left V 3 bases short and J 6 bases short, with 16 bases between. Sequencing relied on a cDNA template that was reverse transcribed from extracted RNA. Profiling relied on immunoSEQ multiplex PCR, and the TCRdb table lists in-frame clones only, not all of them. The data show fewer than 250,000 clones, with around 65% seen just once and about 4% held by the top ten. Regarding treatment: oral pan-JAK inhibitor, 5-10 mg twice daily.

This specimen consisted of CD4+ T cells sorted from blood, obtained at week 4, from a patient treated with tofacitinib. This rearrangement joins TRBV4-1 to TRBJ2-3; D is perhaps TRBD1 or TRBD2 (5 bases each). The source is a human donor with alopecia areata. CDR3 sequence (DNA): TGCGCCAGCAGCCAGGAAAGCTCAGGGACCGATACGCAGTATTTT. It encodes CASSQESSGTDTQYF.